A single sample is the source of the 11 T cell receptor beta chains below, sequenced in a study of spatial heterogeneity in lung cancer. MiXCR, applied by TCRdb to the 5' RACE reads, yields one record per CDR3 protein. The table has approximately 93,000 distinct CDR3 sequences, around 19% seen once. Time point in this sample: blood at routine non-recurrence follow-up after resection. Sequenced material: PBMCs, taken at follow-up. Receptors originate from a male donor with early-stage non-small cell lung cancer.

This clonotype was observed a few times. The J gene is TRBJ1-5, the V gene TRBV20-1, with D possibly being TRBD1 (6 bases). Germline V gene data show CDR1 as DFQATT and CDR2 as SNEGSKA (reference sequence). V lost 3 bases and J 1 base, leaving 13 bases between the germline ends. The CDR3 runs to 15 residues. The CDR3 sequence: CSASGTPPSNQPQHF. The CDR3 nucleotides are TGCAGTGCTAGCGGGACACCTCCGAGCAATCAGCCCCAGCATTTT.

The J gene is TRBJ2-7, the V gene TRBV6-5; 9 bases align to TRBD1. The V gene's germline CDR1 is MNHEY and CDR2 SVGAGI. Unmatched junction bases numbered 5, after V lost 5 bases and J lost 0 bases. CDR3 length: 15 residues. The CDR3 sequence: CASSRYRGHSYEQYF. The CDR3 nucleotides read TGTGCCAGCAGTCGTTACAGGGGGCACTCCTACGAGCAGTACTTC.

This sequence joins TRBV7-3 and TRBJ1-2, with TRBD1 identical over 9 bases. CDR3 length: 16 amino acids. With V trimmed by 5 bases and J by 2 bases, 9 bases remained unmatched. Germline CDR1 SGHTA, CDR2 FQGTGA. This CDR3 reads CASSPNPGTGNYGYTF. In DNA, the CDR3 is TGTGCCAGCAGCCCGAACCCCGGGACAGGGAACTATGGCTACACCTTC. The full variable domain, its missing parts supplied by reference TRBV7-3 and TRBJ1-2, is GAGVSQTPSNKVTEKGKYVELRCDPISGHTALYWYRQSLGQGPEFLIYFQGTGAADDSGLPNDRFFAVRPEGSVSTLKIQRTERGDSAVYLCASSPNPGTGNYGYTFGSGTRLTVV.

This clonotype was counted only a few times. The chain carries TRBV30 and TRBJ2-7, with a possible D match to TRBD2 (6 bases). V was trimmed by 0 bases and J by 4 bases, leaving 13 bases between them. There are 14 residues in the CDR3. Germline values: CDR1 GTSNPN, CDR2 SVGIG (reference sequence). CDR3 nucleotides: TGTGCCTGGAGTGTAATCAGCCGGGGGTACGAGCAGTACTTC. Translating gives CAWSVISRGYEQYF. The variable domain in full, completed from reference TRBV30 and TRBJ2-7, reads SQTIHQWPATLVQPVGSPLSLECTVEGTSNPNLYWYRQAAGRGLQLLFYSVGIGQISSEVPQNLSASRPQDRQFILSSKKLLLSDSGFYLCAWSVISRGYEQYFGPGTRLTVT.

The CDR3, as DNA: TGTGCCAGCAGCCGTAGGGGCCAGGGAACGAGCAATCAGCCCCAGCATTTT. Amino acid sequence: CASSRRGQGTSNQPQHF. The chain combines TRBV7-8 with TRBJ1-5, with D tentatively TRBD1 (5 bases). Germline V gene lookup returns CDR1 SGHVS and CDR2 FQNEAQ. The CDR3 extends over 17 amino acids. V lost 5 bases and J 1 base, leaving 18 bases between the germline ends.

The chain recombines TRBV10-2 with TRBJ1-6; D uncertain. The V gene's germline CDR1 is WSHSY and CDR2 SAAADI. Trimming cost V 7 bases and J 8 bases, with 12 bases left between them. There are 13 residues in the CDR3. The CDR3 here is CASTELKDSPLHF. DNA of the CDR3: TGCGCCAGCACAGAACTAAAGGATTCACCCCTCCACTTT.

This clonotype came up a few times. V and J are TRBV19 and TRBJ1-2, with TRBD1 matching over 7 bases. The CDR3 has 13 residues. Germline loops: CDR1 LNHDA, CDR2 SQIVND (reference sequence). With 5 bases clipped from V and 8 bases from J, the junction kept 8 bases outside the gene matches. The CDR3 here is CASSETGSRGYTF. The CDR3 DNA is TGTGCCAGTAGTGAGACAGGGTCTCGCGGCTACACCTTC.

This sequence joins TRBV12-3 or TRBV12-4 and TRBJ2-7; D is unresolved. Trimming pared 1 base from V and 4 bases from J, leaving 14 bases between. The CDR3 covers 15 residues. CDR3 bases: TGTGCCAGCAGTTTAGGTTTCGTCGGGCGATACGAGCAGTACTTC. Translating it yields CASSLGFVGRYEQYF.

CDR3 in amino acids: CASSGLPWGQPQHF. The CDR3 bases are TGTGCCAGTAGTGGGCTCCCCTGGGGTCAGCCCCAGCATTTT. The J gene is TRBJ1-5, the V gene TRBV19, with D unresolved. V shed 5 bases and J shed 6 bases, with 14 bases lying between them. The germline V gene encodes CDR1 LNHDA and CDR2 SQIVND (reference sequence). This CDR3 region has 14 residues.

In this sample, this clonotype turned up many times. The V and J genes are TRBV5-1 and TRBJ2-4, with 10 bases aligning to TRBD1. Germline trimming cut 3 bases from V and 2 bases from J; bases unmatched to any gene: 2. The germline V gene has CDR1 SGHRS and CDR2 YFSETQ. There are 15 residues in the CDR3. The CDR3 region has the DNA TGCGCCAGCAGCTCGGGACAGGGGTCCAAAAACATTCAGTACTTC. It encodes CASSSGQGSKNIQYF.

The chain combines TRBV20-1 with TRBJ2-1; D might be TRBD2 (5 bases). The CDR3 contains 15 residues. Trimming took 2 bases from V and 2 from J, leaving 13 bases between them. The germline CDR1 and CDR2 sequences are DFQATT and SNEGSKA (reference sequence). The CDR3 DNA is TGCAGTGCTAGACGGACGGGATTGACCTACAATGAGCAGTTCTTC. Amino acids: CSARRTGLTYNEQFF.